This TCR beta chain was identified in a study of blood T cell repertoires in COVID-19. At the level of the study: Spain, Italy and the United States supplied samples that represented acute and convalescent COVID-19.

The junction had 6 bases not matched to a gene; V was cut back by 4 bases and J by 5 bases. The CDR3 spans 14 residues. Germline V CDR1 and CDR2: SGHAT, FQNNGV. The table came from immunoSEQ multiplex PCR; TCRdb's copy has only in-frame clones and leaves some out. Of approximately 220,000 clones detected, approximately 87% appear once; the ten largest clones hold approximately 6.2%. What was sequenced was peripheral blood. This TCR came from a man in his 60s who had recovered from COVID-19. The V gene is TRBV11-2, the J gene TRBJ1-2; 8 bases map to TRBD1. The CDR3 loop is CASSSTTGGYGYTF. CDR3 nucleotide sequence: TGTGCCAGCAGCTCCACAACAGGGGGGTATGGCTACACCTTC.